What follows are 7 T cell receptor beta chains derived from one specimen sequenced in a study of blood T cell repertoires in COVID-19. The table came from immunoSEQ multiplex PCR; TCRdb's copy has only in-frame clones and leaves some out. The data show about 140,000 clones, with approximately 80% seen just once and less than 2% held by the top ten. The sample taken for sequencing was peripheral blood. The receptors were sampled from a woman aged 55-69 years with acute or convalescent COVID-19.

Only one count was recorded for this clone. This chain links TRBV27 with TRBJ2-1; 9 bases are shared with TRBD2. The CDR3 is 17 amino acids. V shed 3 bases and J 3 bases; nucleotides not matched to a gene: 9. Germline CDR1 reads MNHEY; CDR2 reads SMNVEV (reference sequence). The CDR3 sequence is CASSFRSSGAYYNEQFF. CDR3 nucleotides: TGTGCCAGCAGTTTCCGATCTAGCGGGGCCTACTACAATGAGCAGTTCTTC.

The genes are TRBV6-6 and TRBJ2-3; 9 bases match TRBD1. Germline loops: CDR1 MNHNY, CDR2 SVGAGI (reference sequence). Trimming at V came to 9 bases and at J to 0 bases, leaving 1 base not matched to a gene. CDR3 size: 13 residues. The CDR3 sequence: CASDRGSTDTQYF. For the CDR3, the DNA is TGTGCCAGTGACAGGGGGAGCACAGATACGCAGTATTTT.

This chain's CDR3 is CASSLVSETALNEQFF. The CDR3 nucleotides are TGTGCCAGCAGCTTAGTTTCCGAGACTGCTCTAAATGAGCAGTTCTTC. This sequence joins TRBV7-9 and TRBJ2-1, with D uncertain. Germline-derived CDR1 and CDR2 are SEHNR and FQNEAQ (reference sequence). There are 16 residues in the CDR3. Deletions cut 1 base from V and 7 bases from J, with 17 bases between.

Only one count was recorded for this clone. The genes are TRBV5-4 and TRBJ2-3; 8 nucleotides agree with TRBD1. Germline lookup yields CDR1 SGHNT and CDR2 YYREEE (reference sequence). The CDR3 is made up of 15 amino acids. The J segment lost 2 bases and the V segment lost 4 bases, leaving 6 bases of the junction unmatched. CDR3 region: CASSMTGDLTDTQYF. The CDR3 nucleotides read TGTGCCAGCAGCATGACAGGGGACCTCACAGATACGCAGTATTTT.

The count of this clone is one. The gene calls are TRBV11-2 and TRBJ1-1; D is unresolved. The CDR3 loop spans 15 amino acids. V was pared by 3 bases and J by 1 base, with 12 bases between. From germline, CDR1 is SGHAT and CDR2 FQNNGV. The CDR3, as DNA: TGTGCCAGCAGCTTTCAAGGGAGAGGGAACACTGAAGCTTTCTTT. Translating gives CASSFQGRGNTEAFF.

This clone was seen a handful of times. CDR3 protein: CATSDRTGIHEQYF. The CDR3 DNA sequence: TGTGCCACCAGTGACCGGACAGGGATTCACGAGCAGTACTTC. This chain links TRBV24-1 with TRBJ2-7; 8 bases map to TRBD1. V dropped 4 bases and J dropped 5; count of bases not matched to a gene: 6. CDR3 length: 14 residues. Germline V gene data show CDR1 as KGHDR and CDR2 as SFDVKD.

The CDR3, as DNA: TGTGCCATCAGCCAGGGGCTCCACTCTGGGGCCAACGTCCTGACTTTC. Its translation is CAISQGLHSGANVLTF. The chain recombines TRBV24-1 with TRBJ2-6; a possible D gene is TRBD1 (6 bases). The CDR3 loop spans 16 amino acids. From germline, CDR1 is KGHDR and CDR2 SFDVKD. V lost 11 bases to trimming and J lost 0 bases, with 16 bases between them.